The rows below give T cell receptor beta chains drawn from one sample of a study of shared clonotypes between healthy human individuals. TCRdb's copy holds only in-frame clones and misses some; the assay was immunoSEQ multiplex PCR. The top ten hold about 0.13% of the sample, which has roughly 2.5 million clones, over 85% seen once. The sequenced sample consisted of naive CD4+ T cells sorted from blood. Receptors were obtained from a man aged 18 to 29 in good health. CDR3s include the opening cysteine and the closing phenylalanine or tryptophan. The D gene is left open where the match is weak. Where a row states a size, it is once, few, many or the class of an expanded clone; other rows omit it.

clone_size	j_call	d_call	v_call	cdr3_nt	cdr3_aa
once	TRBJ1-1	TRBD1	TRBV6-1	TGTGCCAGCAGTGCCGACAGGGGGCGAGCTTTCTTT	CASSADRGRAFF
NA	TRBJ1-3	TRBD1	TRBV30	TGTGCCAGTACAGGGGTGGGAAACACCATATATTTT	CASTGVGNTIYF
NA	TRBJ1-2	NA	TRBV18	TGTGCCAGCTCACCCGGACGGGCCGGCTACACCTTC	CASSPGRAGYTF
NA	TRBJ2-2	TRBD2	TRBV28	TGTGCCAGCAGGGGACCTTCGGGAGGGACCGGGGAGCTGTTTTTT	CASRGPSGGTGELFF
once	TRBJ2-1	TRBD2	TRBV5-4	TGTGCCAGCAGCCTCAAGGGACTAGAGTTCTACAATGAGCAGTTCTTC	CASSLKGLEFYNEQFF
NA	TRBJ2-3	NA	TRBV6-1	TGTGCCAGCAGTGAAAGGGTACCCTGGGATACGCAGTATTTT	CASSERVPWDTQYF
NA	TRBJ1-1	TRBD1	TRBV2	TGTGCCAGCAGGGAAGACAGGGGGCTGAACACTGAAGCTTTCTTT	CASREDRGLNTEAFF
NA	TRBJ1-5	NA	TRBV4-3	TGCGCCAGCAGCCAAGCTACCACAGGTTTACAGCATTTT	CASSQATTGLQHF
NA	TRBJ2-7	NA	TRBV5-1	TGCGCCAGCAGCTTGGGGGATAACTACGAGCAGTACTTC	CASSLGDNYEQYF
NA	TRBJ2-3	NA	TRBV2	TGTGCCAGCAGCAGGCAGAGCACAGATACGCAGTATTTT	CASSRQSTDTQYF
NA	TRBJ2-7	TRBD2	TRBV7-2	TGTGCCAGCAGCTTAACCCCCGGGACTAGCGGGAGGACCGAGCAGTACTTC	CASSLTPGTSGRTEQYF
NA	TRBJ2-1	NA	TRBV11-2	TGTGCCAGCAGCTTAAACGGACTACAGTCCGATGAGCAGTTCTTC	CASSLNGLQSDEQFF
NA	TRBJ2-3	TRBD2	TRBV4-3	TGCGCCAGCAGCCAAGAAGCGGGAGGCCGGGGTACGCAGTATTTT	CASSQEAGGRGTQYF
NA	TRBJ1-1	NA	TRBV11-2	TGTGCCAGCAGCTATAACCGGGGAGCGGAGAACACTGAAGCTTTCTTT	CASSYNRGAENTEAFF
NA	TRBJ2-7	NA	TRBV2	TGTGCCACCAGGGATCTCGGCTACGAGCAGTACTTC	CATRDLGYEQYF
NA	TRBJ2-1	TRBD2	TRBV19	TGTGCCAGTAGTAGAGGGACTAGCGGGGGGGCCGATGAGCAGTTCTTC	CASSRGTSGGADEQFF
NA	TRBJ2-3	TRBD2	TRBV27	TGTGCCAGCAGTCCCCAGACTAGCGGGAGGGCCCTAGCGCAGTATTTT	CASSPQTSGRALAQYF
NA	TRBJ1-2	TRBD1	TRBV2	TGTGCCAGCAGTGAAGGCAGGGGGCGGTACTATGGCTACACCTTC	CASSEGRGRYYGYTF
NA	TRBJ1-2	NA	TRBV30	TGTGCCTGGGACAGGAACCCGAGTGGCTACACCTTC	CAWDRNPSGYTF
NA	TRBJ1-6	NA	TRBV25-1	TGTGCCAGCAGTGACCCCCGGCAGGGTTATAATTCACCCCTCCACTTT	CASSDPRQGYNSPLHF
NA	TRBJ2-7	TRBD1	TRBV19	TGTGCCAGTAGCCGGGACAGGTTCTCCTACGAGCAGTACTTC	CASSRDRFSYEQYF
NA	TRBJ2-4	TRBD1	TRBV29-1	TGCAGCGTTGCCGCAACACAGGGGGCCCCGAACATTCAGTACTTC	CSVAATQGAPNIQYF